This paragraph covers one T cell receptor (beta chain) sequence. Antigen unknown. The same CDR3 can be traced to other DNA sequences in this sample. These data come from a study of cytomegalovirus exposure and HLA in healthy donors. This PCR relied on a set of 60 Vbeta primers and 13 Jbeta primers. Here immunoSEQ multiplex PCR was the method, and the copy in TCRdb shows in-frame clones only, minus some. The profile shows fewer than 200,000 clones, 70% to 80% of them singletons. Study-level findings and limits: In most subjects, TCR beta sequences reportedly gave accurate predictions of HLA-A and HLA-B alleles.

Germline values: CDR1 GTSNPN, CDR2 SVGIG (reference sequence). V dropped 0 bases and J dropped 6 bases, with 24 bases sitting between them. This CDR3 is built from 17 residues. Sequencing was carried out using PBMCs. This receptor was identified in a female donor in good health and CMV-seronegative. The V call is TRBV30, the J call TRBJ2-7; weak D call: TRBD1 (5 bases). This chain's CDR3 is CAWSVGRTHLFGAEQYF. CDR3 DNA: TGTGCCTGGAGTGTCGGCAGGACCCACCTCTTTGGGGCCGAGCAGTACTTC.